These 15 T cell receptor beta chains share one sample of origin, sequenced in a study of T cell changes during pregnancy in multiple sclerosis. Profiling relied on immunoSEQ multiplex PCR, and the TCRdb table lists in-frame clones only, not all of them. The sample shows around 40,000 clones, roughly 94% of them seen only once. The sequences come from CD4+ T cells from peripheral blood mononuclear cells, collected in the third trimester of pregnancy. All receptors derive from a female donor with multiple sclerosis, enrolled in a pregnancy study.

This clone was recorded once. The J gene is TRBJ1-1, the V gene TRBV7-9, with D perhaps matching TRBD1 (6 bases). Deletions cut 1 base from V and 11 bases from J, with 11 bases between. CDR1 is SEHNR, CDR2 FQNEAQ, per germline (reference sequence). The CDR3 length is 12 residues. CDR3 nucleotide sequence: TGTGCCAGCAGCTTAGAACAGGGCGGCGCTTTCTTT. Protein product: CASSLEQGGAFF.

The rearrangement links TRBV30 to TRBJ1-2; D possibly corresponds to TRBD1 (6 bases). V was trimmed by 2 bases and J by 2 bases, leaving 9 bases between them. The CDR3 length is 13 residues. CDR1 is GTSNPN, CDR2 SVGIG, per germline (reference sequence). CDR3 nucleotides: TGTGCCTGGAGTTTAAGGGGGAACTATGGCTACACCTTC. It encodes CAWSLRGNYGYTF. Looking up the rest from reference TRBV30 and TRBJ1-2 gives the full variable domain: SQTIHQWPATLVQPVGSPLSLECTVEGTSNPNLYWYRQAAGRGLQLLFYSVGIGQISSEVPQNLSASRPQDRQFILSSKKLLLSDSGFYLCAWSLRGNYGYTFGSGTRLTVV.

This chain uses TRBV19 with TRBJ2-6; 10 nucleotides agree with TRBD1. The CDR3 contains 18 residues. With V trimmed by 7 bases and J by 4 bases, 13 bases remained unmatched. Germline V gives CDR1 LNHDA, CDR2 SQIVND (reference sequence). This CDR3 reads CASTVTGTGVPGANVLTF. For the CDR3, the DNA is TGTGCCAGTACCGTTACCGGGACAGGGGTGCCGGGGGCCAACGTCCTGACTTTC.

The chain combines TRBV10-3 with TRBJ2-7; 7 positions agree with TRBD1. Trimming at V came to 0 bases and at J to 1 base, leaving 3 bases not matched to a gene. Germline CDR1 and CDR2: ENHRY and SYGVKD. This CDR3 spans 15 amino acids. The CDR3 bases are TGTGCCATCAGTGAGTCGGGGGACAGATCCTACGAGCAGTACTTC. Protein: CAISESGDRSYEQYF.

This rearrangement joins TRBV9 to TRBJ2-5, with a weak D call TRBD1 (5 bases). Between the trimmed V and J ends, which lost 4 bases and 5 bases, there was a span of 12 bases. The CDR3 length is 13 residues. Germline CDR1 reads SGDLS; CDR2 reads YYNGEE. Written as DNA, the CDR3 is TGTGCCAGCAGCTCTGGACATGGGGAGACCCAGTACTTC. Translated, it gives CASSSGHGETQYF.

The rearrangement uses TRBV2 and TRBJ2-5; 8 bases agree with TRBD1. The CDR3 is 19 residues long. Losses at the gene ends were 8 bases for V and 4 bases for J; bases not matched to a gene: 24. Germline loops: CDR1 SNHLY, CDR2 FYNNEI. The CDR3, as DNA: TGTGCCAGCGACGGGGAACCGGGAGACAGGGGAAAAGTAGGAGAGACCCAGTACTTC. Translated: CASDGEPGDRGKVGETQYF. Together with reference TRBV2 and TRBJ2-5, the CDR3 gives the full variable domain: EPEVTQTPSHQVTQMGQEVILRCVPISNHLYFYWYRQILGQKVEFLVSFYNNEISEKSEIFDDQFSVERPDGSNFTLKIRSTKLEDSAMYFCASDGEPGDRGKVGETQYFGPGTRLLVL.

The V gene is TRBV2, the J gene TRBJ1-4; TRBD1 might be the D (5 bases). The V gene lost 3 bases and the J gene lost 0 bases, with 8 bases spanning the gap. This CDR3 comprises 15 residues. From germline, CDR1 is SNHLY and CDR2 FYNNEI. The CDR3 here is CASSEQGTTNEKLFF. Written as DNA, the CDR3 is TGTGCCAGCAGTGAGCAGGGAACAACTAATGAAAAACTGTTTTTT.

This chain joins TRBV28 and TRBJ1-3; tentatively, D is TRBD1 (5 bases). Germline V CDR1 and CDR2: MDHEN, SYDVKM. Trimming removed 5 bases at V and 4 bases at J, with 6 bases between. The CDR3 runs 12 residues. The CDR3 reads CASSRQGNTIYF. The CDR3 DNA is TGTGCCAGCAGTAGACAGGGAAACACCATATATTTT.

This chain joins TRBV18 and TRBJ1-5; TRBD1 is a possible D gene (6 bases). Looked up from germline, CDR1 is KGHSH and CDR2 is LQKENI. V was shortened by 4 bases and J by 8 bases, with 12 bases between the two germline ends. The CDR3 is 13 amino acids. In DNA, the CDR3 is TGTGCCAGCTCACGCACCAGGGGTGAGCCCCAGCATTTT. This codes for CASSRTRGEPQHF.

The gene calls are TRBV2 and TRBJ1-1, with TRBD1 matching 7 bases. Unmatched junction bases numbered 2, after V lost 6 bases and J lost 1 base. CDR1 and CDR2 from the germline V gene are SNHLY and FYNNEI. The CDR3 extends over 13 amino acids. The chain's CDR3 is CASRQGRNTEAFF. For the CDR3, the DNA is TGTGCCAGCAGACAGGGGAGGAACACTGAAGCTTTCTTT.

The chain combines TRBV2 with TRBJ1-4; 8 nucleotides line up with TRBD1. Trimming at V came to 4 bases and at J to 8 bases, leaving 0 bases not matched to a gene. This CDR3 is 12 amino acids long. Germline lookup yields CDR1 SNHLY and CDR2 FYNNEI. CDR3 residues: CASSGTGEKLFF. The CDR3 coding sequence is TGTGCCAGCAGTGGGACAGGGGAAAAACTGTTTTTT.

This clone was detected once. The chain joins TRBV11-2 to TRBJ2-3, with a possible D match to TRBD1 (6 bases). The CDR3 has 15 residues. V gave up 1 base and J gave up 1 base, with 9 bases separating them. The germline CDR1 and CDR2 sequences are SGHAT and FQNNGV. The CDR3 region is CASSLGRTGTDTQYF. The CDR3 coding sequence is TGTGCCAGCAGCTTAGGCCGGACAGGCACAGATACGCAGTATTTT.

This clone appeared a single time. DNA for the CDR3: TGTGCCAGCTCACTTAGCGGGTACTCCTACAATGAGCAGTTCTTC. Translating it yields CASSLSGYSYNEQFF. The chain combines TRBV18 with TRBJ2-1, with 7 bases aligning to TRBD2. This CDR3 is built from 15 residues. With V trimmed by 4 bases and J by 0 bases, 3 bases remained unmatched. Germline loops: CDR1 KGHSH, CDR2 LQKENI.

This chain joins TRBV19 and TRBJ1-5; D perhaps matches TRBD1 (5 bases). Germline-derived CDR1 and CDR2 are LNHDA and SQIVND (reference sequence). V lost 4 bases, J lost 0 bases, and 16 bases lay in between. This CDR3 comprises 17 residues. CDR3 DNA sequence: TGTGCCAGTAGTAGCCCGACAGCAAGTAATAGCAATCAGCCCCAGCATTTT. Encoded protein: CASSSPTASNSNQPQHF.

The rearrangement links TRBV18 to TRBJ1-2; 8 bases are shared with TRBD1. This CDR3 region has 15 residues. Germline loops: CDR1 KGHSH, CDR2 LQKENI. Trimming took 6 bases from V and 4 from J; bases not matched to a gene: 10. The CDR3 DNA reads TGTGCCAGCTCTCAAAAACAGGGGGACCCCTATGGCTACACCTTC. Translation: CASSQKQGDPYGYTF.